This TCR beta chain was captured in a study of vaccination and CD4 T cells after COVID-19. Across the study: Controls had a CEFX pool, an HIV-1 Nef pool, or no peptide added. The study, taken as a whole, reports: The median SARS-CoV-2-reactive clonotype number increased from roughly 19 to 38, without statistical significance.

Sequenced with the Oncomine TCR Beta short-read assay was DNA taken from cultured CD4+ T cells. TCRdb re-called the PCR reads through MiXCR, storing one row per CDR3 protein. The sample has more than 20,000 distinct CDR3 sequences, about 50% seen once. Indicated treatment: roughly ten-day PBMC culture with coronavirus spike peptide pools or control peptides (ViraFEST assay). Negative selection recovered the CD4+ T cells once they had spent around ten days in culture. CDR3 length: 16 amino acids. V lost 2 bases and J 0 bases, leaving 11 bases between the germline ends. Per germline, CDR1 SGHVS and CDR2 FQNEAQ. The table lists this clonotype with a count of one. The antigen remains undetermined.

This material consisted of CD4+ T cells from blood, cultured in vitro, taken before SARS-CoV-2 vaccination. The J gene is TRBJ2-1, the V gene TRBV7-8, with D possibly TRBD1 on 6 matching bases. The TCR originated in a human donor who received a COVID-19 vaccine. Here the CDR3 DNA reads TGTGCCAGCAGCTTATCAGGACAGAACTCCTACAATGAGCAGTTCTTC. Translation gives CASSLSGQNSYNEQFF.